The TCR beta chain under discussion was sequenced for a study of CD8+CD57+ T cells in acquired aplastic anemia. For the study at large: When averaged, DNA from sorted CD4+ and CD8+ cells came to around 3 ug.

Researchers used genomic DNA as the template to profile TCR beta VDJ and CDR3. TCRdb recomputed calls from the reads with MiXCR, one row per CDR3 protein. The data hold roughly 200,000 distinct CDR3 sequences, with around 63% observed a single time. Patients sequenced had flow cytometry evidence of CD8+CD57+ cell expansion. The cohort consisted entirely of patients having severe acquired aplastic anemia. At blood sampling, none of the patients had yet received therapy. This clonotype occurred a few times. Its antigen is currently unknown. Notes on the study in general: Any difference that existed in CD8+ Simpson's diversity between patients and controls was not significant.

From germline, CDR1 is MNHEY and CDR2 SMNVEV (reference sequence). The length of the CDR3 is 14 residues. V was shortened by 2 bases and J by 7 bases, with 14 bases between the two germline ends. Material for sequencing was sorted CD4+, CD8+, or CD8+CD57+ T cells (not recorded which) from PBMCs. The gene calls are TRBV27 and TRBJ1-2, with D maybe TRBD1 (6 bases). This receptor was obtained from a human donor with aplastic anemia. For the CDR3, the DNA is TGTGCCAGCAGTTTACAACCGGGACAACTTGGCTACACCTTC. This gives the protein CASSLQPGQLGYTF.